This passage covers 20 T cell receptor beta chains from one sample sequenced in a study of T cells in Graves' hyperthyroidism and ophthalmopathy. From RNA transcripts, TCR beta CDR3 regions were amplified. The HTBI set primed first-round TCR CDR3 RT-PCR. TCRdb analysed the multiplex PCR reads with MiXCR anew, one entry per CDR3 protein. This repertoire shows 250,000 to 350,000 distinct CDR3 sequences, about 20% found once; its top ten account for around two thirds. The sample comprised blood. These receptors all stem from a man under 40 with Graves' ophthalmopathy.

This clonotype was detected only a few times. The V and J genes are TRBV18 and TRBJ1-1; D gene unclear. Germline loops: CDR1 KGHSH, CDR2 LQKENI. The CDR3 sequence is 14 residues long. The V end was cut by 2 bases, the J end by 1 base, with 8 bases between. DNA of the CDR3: TGTGCCAGCTCACCATATGGCAGGAACACTGAAGCTTTCTTT. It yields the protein CASSPYGRNTEAFF.

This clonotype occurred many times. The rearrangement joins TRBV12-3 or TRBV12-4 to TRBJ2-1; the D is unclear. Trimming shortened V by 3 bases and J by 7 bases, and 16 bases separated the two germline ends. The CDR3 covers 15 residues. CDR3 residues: CASSLGSVGWNEQFF. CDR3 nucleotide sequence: TGTGCCAGCAGTTTGGGATCGGTGGGCTGGAATGAGCAGTTCTTC.

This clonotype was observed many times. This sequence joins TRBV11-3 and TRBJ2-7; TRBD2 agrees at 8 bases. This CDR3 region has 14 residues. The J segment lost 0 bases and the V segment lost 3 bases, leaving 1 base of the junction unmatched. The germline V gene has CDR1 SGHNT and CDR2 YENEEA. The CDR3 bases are TGTGCCAGCAGCTTCGGGGGGGACTCCTACGAGCAGTACTTC. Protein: CASSFGGDSYEQYF.

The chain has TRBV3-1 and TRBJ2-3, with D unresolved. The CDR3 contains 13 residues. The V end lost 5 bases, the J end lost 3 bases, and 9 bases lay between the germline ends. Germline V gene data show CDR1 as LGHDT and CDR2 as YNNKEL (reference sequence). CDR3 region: CASSIRTTDTQYF. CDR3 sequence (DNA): TGTGCCAGCAGCATCCGGACGACAGATACGCAGTATTTT.

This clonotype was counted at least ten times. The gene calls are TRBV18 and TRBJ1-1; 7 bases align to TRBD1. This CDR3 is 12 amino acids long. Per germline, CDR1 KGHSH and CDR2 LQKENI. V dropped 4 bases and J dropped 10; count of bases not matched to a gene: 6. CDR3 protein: CASSLDRAPAFF. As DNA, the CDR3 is TGTGCCAGCTCACTAGACAGGGCCCCAGCTTTCTTT.

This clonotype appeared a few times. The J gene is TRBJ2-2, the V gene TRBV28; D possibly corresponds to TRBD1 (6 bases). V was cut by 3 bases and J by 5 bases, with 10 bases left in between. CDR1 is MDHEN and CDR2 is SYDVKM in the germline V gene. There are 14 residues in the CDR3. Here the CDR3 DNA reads TGTGCCAGCAGTTTTCCGCAGGGGACCGGGGAGCTGTTTTTT. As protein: CASSFPQGTGELFF.

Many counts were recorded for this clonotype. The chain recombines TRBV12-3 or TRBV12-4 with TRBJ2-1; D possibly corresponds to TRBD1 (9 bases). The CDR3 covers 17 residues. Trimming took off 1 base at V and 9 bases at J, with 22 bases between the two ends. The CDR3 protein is CASSLVRGGQGPPEQFF. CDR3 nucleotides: TGTGCCAGCAGTTTAGTTCGGGGGGGACAGGGACCGCCTGAGCAGTTCTTC.

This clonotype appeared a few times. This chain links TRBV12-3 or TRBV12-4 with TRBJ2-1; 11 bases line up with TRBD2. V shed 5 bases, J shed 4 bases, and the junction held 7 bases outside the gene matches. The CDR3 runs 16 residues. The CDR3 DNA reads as TGTGCCAGCAGTCCCTCCGGACTAGCGGGTTACAATGAGCAGTTCTTC. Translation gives CASSPSGLAGYNEQFF.

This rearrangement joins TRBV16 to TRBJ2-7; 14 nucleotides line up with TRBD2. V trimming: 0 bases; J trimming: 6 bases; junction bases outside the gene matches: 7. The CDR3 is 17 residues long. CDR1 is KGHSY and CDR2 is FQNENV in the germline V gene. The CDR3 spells CASSQSVPGLAGAEQYF. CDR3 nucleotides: TGTGCCAGCAGCCAATCGGTTCCGGGACTAGCGGGAGCCGAGCAGTACTTC. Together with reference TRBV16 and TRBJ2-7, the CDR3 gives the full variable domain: GEEVAQTPKHLVRGEGQKAKLYCAPIKGHSYVFWYQQVLKNEFKFLISFQNENVFDETGMPKERFSAKCLPNSPCSLEIQATKLEDSAVYFCASSQSVPGLAGAEQYFGPGTRLTVT.

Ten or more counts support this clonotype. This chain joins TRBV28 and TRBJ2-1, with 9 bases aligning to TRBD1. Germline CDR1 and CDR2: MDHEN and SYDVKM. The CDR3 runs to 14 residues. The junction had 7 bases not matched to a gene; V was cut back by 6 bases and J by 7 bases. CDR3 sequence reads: CASREQGAGNEQFF. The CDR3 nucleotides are TGTGCCAGCAGAGAACAGGGGGCTGGGAATGAGCAGTTCTTC.

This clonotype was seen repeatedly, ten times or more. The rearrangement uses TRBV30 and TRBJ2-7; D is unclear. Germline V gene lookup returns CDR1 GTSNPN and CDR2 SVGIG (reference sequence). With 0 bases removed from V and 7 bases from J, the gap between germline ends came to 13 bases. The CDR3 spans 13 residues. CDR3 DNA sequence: TGTGCCTGGAGTGTATGGGGTAATCGTGAGCAGTACTTC. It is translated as CAWSVWGNREQYF.

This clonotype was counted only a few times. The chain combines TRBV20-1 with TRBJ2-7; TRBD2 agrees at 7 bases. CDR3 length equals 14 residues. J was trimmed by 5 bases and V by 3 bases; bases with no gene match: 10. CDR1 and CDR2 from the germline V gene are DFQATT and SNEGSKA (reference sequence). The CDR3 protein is CSARKLDGGDEQYF. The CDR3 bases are TGCAGTGCTAGGAAGTTAGATGGGGGGGACGAGCAGTACTTC.

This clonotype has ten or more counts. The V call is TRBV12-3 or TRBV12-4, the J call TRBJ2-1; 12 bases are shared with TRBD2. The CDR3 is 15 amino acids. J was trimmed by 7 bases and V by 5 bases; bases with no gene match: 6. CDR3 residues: CASSRRTSGKNEQFF. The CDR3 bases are TGTGCCAGCAGTCGTCGGACTAGCGGGAAAAATGAGCAGTTCTTC.

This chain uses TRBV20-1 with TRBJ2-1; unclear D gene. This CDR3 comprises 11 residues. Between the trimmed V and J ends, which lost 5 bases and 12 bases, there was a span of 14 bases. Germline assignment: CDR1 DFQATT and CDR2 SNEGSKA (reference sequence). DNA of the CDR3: TGCAGTGCTCAGCCAGCCGTGGGGCAGTTCTTC. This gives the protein CSAQPAVGQFF.

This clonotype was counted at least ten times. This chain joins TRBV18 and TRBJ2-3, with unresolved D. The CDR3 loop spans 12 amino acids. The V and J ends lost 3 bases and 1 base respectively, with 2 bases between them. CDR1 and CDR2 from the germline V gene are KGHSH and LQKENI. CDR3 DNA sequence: TGTGCCAGCTCACCGCGCACAGATACGCAGTATTTT. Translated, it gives CASSPRTDTQYF.

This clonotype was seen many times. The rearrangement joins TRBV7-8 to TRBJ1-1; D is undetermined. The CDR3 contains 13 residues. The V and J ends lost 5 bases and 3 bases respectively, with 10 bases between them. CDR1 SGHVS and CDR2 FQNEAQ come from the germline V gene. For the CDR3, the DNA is TGTGCCAGCAGCGGAGAGGTTTACACTGAAGCTTTCTTT. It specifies CASSGEVYTEAFF.

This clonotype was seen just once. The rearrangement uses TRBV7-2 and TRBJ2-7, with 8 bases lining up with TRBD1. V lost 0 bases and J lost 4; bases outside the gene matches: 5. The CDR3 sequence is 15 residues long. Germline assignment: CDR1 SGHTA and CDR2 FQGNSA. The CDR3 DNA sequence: TGTGCCAGCAGCTTAGCGCGGACAGGGAGGTACGAGCAGTACTTC. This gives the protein CASSLARTGRYEQYF.

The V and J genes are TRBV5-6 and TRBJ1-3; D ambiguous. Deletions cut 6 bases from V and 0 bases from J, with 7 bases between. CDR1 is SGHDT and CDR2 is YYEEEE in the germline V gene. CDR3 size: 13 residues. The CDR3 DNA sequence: TGTGCCAGCAATCGGGTCTCTGGAAACACCATATATTTT. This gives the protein CASNRVSGNTIYF.

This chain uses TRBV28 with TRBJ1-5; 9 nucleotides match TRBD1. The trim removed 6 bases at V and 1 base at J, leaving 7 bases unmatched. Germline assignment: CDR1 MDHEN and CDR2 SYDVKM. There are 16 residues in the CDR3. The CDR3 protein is CASSPTGGASNQPQHF. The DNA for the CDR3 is TGTGCCAGCAGCCCTACAGGGGGCGCGAGCAATCAGCCCCAGCATTTT. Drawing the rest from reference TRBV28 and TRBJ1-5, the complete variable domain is DVKVTQSSRYLVKRTGEKVFLECVQDMDHENMFWYRQDPGLGLRLIYFSYDVKMKEKGDIPEGYSVSREKKERFSLILESASTNQTSMYLCASSPTGGASNQPQHFGDGTRLSIL.

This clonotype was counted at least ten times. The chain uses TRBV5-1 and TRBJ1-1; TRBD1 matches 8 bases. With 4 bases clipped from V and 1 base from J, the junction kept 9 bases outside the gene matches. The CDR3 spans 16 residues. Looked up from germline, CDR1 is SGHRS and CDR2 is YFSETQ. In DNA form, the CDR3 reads TGCGCCAGCAGCCAAAAATCAGGACAGGGGAACACTGAAGCTTTCTTT. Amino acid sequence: CASSQKSGQGNTEAFF.